The clone carrying this TCR beta chain was found many times. No antigen is known for it. This record comes from a study of molecular identifiers for immune sequencing clone quantification. Methods described previously were used for bulk TCR libraries, and listed TCR primers were applied. In TCRdb, the PCR reads were re-called with MiXCR into one record per CDR3 protein. The table has a few hundred thousand distinct CDR3 sequences, around 23% seen once. CD8+CD4-CCR7+CD45RA+ sorting gave the naive CD8 T cells. CDR1 and CDR2 (germline): LGHDT, YNNKEL (reference sequence). This CDR3 comprises 13 residues. V was shortened by 6 bases and J by 1 base, with 6 bases between the two germline ends. General study results and limits: Clones exceeding 20 RNA copies carried over 99% of effector molecules but under 1% of naive-cell molecules. Barcode collisions between identical TCR molecules could shrink estimates of highly expanded clone sizes.

The sequenced sample was naive CD8+ T cells from blood, with Jurkat cell RNA spiked in. Regarding subset: FACS-sorted CD8+CD4-CCR7+CD45RA+ naive T cells. The receptor was derived from a human donor in good health. Some libraries in this study had Jurkat cell RNA spiked in. V is TRBV3-1 and J is TRBJ2-2; D is uncertain. The DNA for the CDR3 is TGTGCCAGCAGGGACCTGAACACCGGGGAGCTGTTTTTT. This encodes CASRDLNTGELFF.